One and the same sample provided the 4 T cell receptor beta chains below, sequenced in a study of Graves' ophthalmopathy and Graves' hyperthyroidism. RNA transcripts served as template for amplifying TCR beta CDR3 sequences. Investigators did first-round RT-PCR with HTBI primers, then second-round multiplex PCR. One entry per CDR3 protein, called by TCRdb with MiXCR from the multiplex PCR reads. The repertoire consists of a few hundred thousand distinct CDR3 sequences, with 15% occurring once and the leading ten covering approximately 7%. Input material: peripheral blood. These receptors came from a young woman with stable Graves' hyperthyroidism.

The CDR3 here is CASSESRRASLAGAQETQYF. CDR3 bases: TGCGCCAGCAGTGAGTCGAGGAGGGCCTCTCTAGCGGGAGCCCAAGAGACCCAGTACTTC. The rearrangement links TRBV10-1 to TRBJ2-5; 10 nucleotides align to TRBD2. The germline CDR1 and CDR2 sequences are WNHNN and SYGVQD (reference sequence). There are 20 residues in the CDR3. The J segment lost 1 base and the V segment lost 0 bases, leaving 14 bases of the junction unmatched.

This clonotype was seen ten or more times. The chain is built from TRBV11-2 and TRBJ1-1; no firm D call. The CDR3 extends over 13 amino acids. V was cut by 3 bases and J by 3 bases, with 8 bases left in between. Per germline, CDR1 SGHAT and CDR2 FQNNGV. CDR3 nucleotide sequence: TGTGCCAGCAGCTTGCTCCGGGACACTGAAGCTTTCTTT. This translates into CASSLLRDTEAFF.

This chain joins TRBV2 and TRBJ1-5, with a possible D match to TRBD1 (6 bases). The CDR3 totals 13 residues. V was shortened by 7 bases and J by 6 bases, with 13 bases between the two germline ends. Germline-derived CDR1 and CDR2 are SNHLY and FYNNEI. Here the CDR3 DNA reads TGTGCCAGCACTCAAGGGGGGGTTCAGCCCCAGCATTTT. This encodes CASTQGGVQPQHF.

Many counts were recorded for this clonotype. The J gene is TRBJ2-5, the V gene TRBV12-3 or TRBV12-4, with D maybe TRBD2 (5 bases). The CDR3 extends over 13 amino acids. The V gene lost 7 bases and the J gene lost 3 bases, with 12 bases spanning the gap. For the CDR3, the DNA is TGTGCCAGCACCACTAGGACGGAAGAGACCCAGTACTTC. This translates into CASTTRTEETQYF.